One sample yielded the 16 T cell receptor beta chains listed below, sequenced in a study of neoadjuvant anti-PD-1 for oral cavity cancer. The repertoire was sequenced with immunoSEQ multiplex PCR; TCRdb's copy has only in-frame clones and lacks some. The data contain 30,000 to 40,000 clones, 87% of them singletons. This specimen consisted of PBMCs, obtained before nivolumab (anti-PD-1) treatment. These receptors were obtained from a person between 35 and 79 years old with oral cavity squamous cell carcinoma.

The V and J genes are TRBV19 and TRBJ1-5; 7 bases fit TRBD1. Germline values: CDR1 LNHDA, CDR2 SQIVND (reference sequence). The V gene end was trimmed by 3 bases and the J gene end by 4 bases; junction bases not matched to a gene: 12. The CDR3 is 17 residues long. In DNA, the CDR3 is TGTGCCAGTAGTATGGGCGTTATACAGGGGAGGAATCAGCCCCAGCATTTT. It translates to CASSMGVIQGRNQPQHF.

This clone came up a few times. V usage is TRBV29-1 and J usage is TRBJ1-1; D call uncertain. This CDR3 comprises 12 residues. The germline CDR1 and CDR2 sequences are SQVTM and ANQGSEA. V was cut by 3 bases and J by 1 base, with 6 bases left in between. CDR3 loop: CSVDLRNTEAFF. The CDR3, as DNA: TGCAGCGTTGACCTGAGGAACACTGAAGCTTTCTTT.

The genes are TRBV10-3 and TRBJ2-7; TRBD2 agrees at 8 bases. CDR1 and CDR2 from the germline V gene are ENHRY and SYGVKD. This CDR3 is 13 amino acids long. J lost 6 bases, V lost 5 bases, and 6 bases had no gene match. As DNA, the CDR3 is TGTGCCATCAGTAGCGGGGGTACTCCCGAGCAGTACTTC. Residues: CAISSGGTPEQYF.

This clone appeared a single time. CDR3 sequence reads: CASISRQAAGPQHF. The DNA of the CDR3 is TGTGCCAGCATTTCGAGACAGGCCGCGGGGCCCCAGCATTTT. The V and J genes are TRBV6-6 and TRBJ1-5, with D possibly matching TRBD1 (6 bases). Germline V gene lookup returns CDR1 MNHNY and CDR2 SVGAGI (reference sequence). The germline V and J ends were trimmed by 7 bases and 9 bases, with 19 bases remaining between them. The CDR3 spans 14 residues.

Worth noting for this clone: Other DNA sequences in this sample translate to the same CDR3. The chain carries TRBV6-1 and TRBJ1-6; maybe TRBD1 (5 bases). The CDR3 length is 14 residues. V was pared by 1 base and J by 10 bases, with 11 bases between. Germline V CDR1 and CDR2: MNHNS, SASEGT. In DNA, the CDR3 is TGTGCCAGCAGTGAAGGGGTCGGGGACTCACCCCTCCACTTT. Its translation: CASSEGVGDSPLHF.

The chain recombines TRBV15 with TRBJ2-7, with D unresolved. Germline CDR1 is LNHNV and CDR2 is YYDKDF (reference sequence). V was cut by 2 bases and J by 0 bases, with 17 bases left in between. This CDR3 is built from 17 residues. The CDR3 spells CATSRIGGPKISYEQYF. The CDR3 region has the DNA TGTGCCACCAGCAGAATTGGTGGACCGAAGATCTCCTACGAGCAGTACTTC.

The chain links TRBV7-6 to TRBJ2-7; TRBD1 is a possible D gene (6 bases). Trimming left V 5 bases short and J 2 bases short, with 16 bases between. Germline V gene data show CDR1 as SGHVS and CDR2 as FNYEAQ. The CDR3 sequence is 15 residues long. CDR3 sequence: CASSDRTGSPYEQYF. CDR3 sequence (DNA): TGTGCCAGCAGCGACCGTACAGGGTCCCCCTACGAGCAGTACTTC.

V usage is TRBV18 and J usage is TRBJ1-2; D unclear. The V gene lost 2 bases and the J gene lost 7 bases, with 20 bases spanning the gap. From germline, CDR1 is KGHSH and CDR2 LQKENI. The CDR3 sequence is 16 residues long. The CDR3 coding sequence is TGTGCCAGCTCACCATATTTGGAGGGCGTTTCGGGTGGCTACACCTTC. It is translated as CASSPYLEGVSGGYTF. Full variable domain (remainder filled in from reference TRBV18 and TRBJ1-2): NAGVMQNPRHLVRRRGQEARLRCSPMKGHSHVYWYRQLPEEGLKFMVYLQKENIIDESGMPKERFSAEFPKEGPSILRIQQVVRGDSAAYFCASSPYLEGVSGGYTFGSGTRLTVV.

This clone occurred once. This chain links TRBV18 with TRBJ1-6; a weak D match, TRBD1 (5 bases). The germline CDR1 and CDR2 sequences are KGHSH and LQKENI. V gave up 5 bases and J gave up 5 bases, with 16 bases separating them. The CDR3 runs 16 residues. The CDR3 bases are TGTGCCAGCTCATCGAGGACAATAAGGGATAATTCACCCCTCCACTTT. Protein: CASSSRTIRDNSPLHF.

The V call is TRBV19, the J call TRBJ1-5; no definite D call. Germline values: CDR1 LNHDA, CDR2 SQIVND (reference sequence). The CDR3 length is 12 residues. Deletions cut 2 bases from V and 8 bases from J, with 7 bases between. CDR3 bases: TGTGCCAGTAGTATATCAGGAGAGCCCCAGCATTTT. It is translated as CASSISGEPQHF.

This clone was seen a single time. The CDR3 sequence is CASSLIGGQEIHGYTF. The CDR3 bases are TGTGCCAGCAGCTTAATCGGAGGCCAGGAGATTCATGGCTACACCTTC. V gene TRBV7-3 combines with J gene TRBJ1-2; D remains unclear. The CDR3 totals 16 residues. V lost 1 base and J 6 bases, leaving 18 bases between the germline ends. Germline V gene data show CDR1 as SGHTA and CDR2 as FQGTGA.

This chain joins TRBV9 and TRBJ2-1, with TRBD2 identical over 9 bases. CDR1 and CDR2 (germline): SGDLS, YYNGEE. V trimming: 4 bases; J trimming: 2 bases; junction bases outside the gene matches: 7. The CDR3 spans 16 residues. The CDR3 loop is CASSLNSGGPYNEQFF. CDR3 bases: TGTGCCAGCAGCCTCAATAGCGGGGGTCCCTACAATGAGCAGTTCTTC. The full variable domain, its missing parts supplied by reference TRBV9 and TRBJ2-1, is DSGVTQTPKHLITATGQRVTLRCSPRSGDLSVYWYQQSLDQGLQFLIQYYNGEERAKGNILERFSAQQFPDLHSELNLSSLELGDSALYFCASSLNSGGPYNEQFFGPGTRLTVL.

This clone was detected a few times. The J gene is TRBJ1-2, the V gene TRBV2, with 8 nucleotides matching TRBD1. The ends lost 3 bases at V and 4 bases at J; junction bases unmatched: 7. This CDR3 comprises 15 residues. Germline CDR1 is SNHLY and CDR2 is FYNNEI. Here the CDR3 DNA reads TGTGCCAGCAGTGAGGGTTGGACAGGGTCCTATGGCTACACCTTC. Translated: CASSEGWTGSYGYTF.

The chain links TRBV9 to TRBJ2-2; D is unclear. The CDR3 loop spans 16 amino acids. CDR1 is SGDLS and CDR2 is YYNGEE in the germline V gene. V shed 1 base and J shed 2 bases, with 12 bases lying between them. DNA of the CDR3: TGTGCCAGCAGCGTACGGGCAGATTATAACACCGGGGAGCTGTTTTTT. Its protein product is CASSVRADYNTGELFF.

This clone was observed a single time. The rearrangement joins TRBV5-8 to TRBJ1-5; possibly TRBD1 for D (6 bases). Germline-derived CDR1 and CDR2 are SGHTS and YDEGEE. V lost 4 bases and J lost 0, with 23 bases in between. The CDR3 consists of 19 residues. The CDR3 DNA sequence: TGTGCCAGCAGCCCATTCCGGGGACATGAAGCCTATAGCAATCAGCCCCAGCATTTT. Amino acid sequence: CASSPFRGHEAYSNQPQHF. Based on the CDR3 plus reference TRBV5-8 and TRBJ1-5, the full variable domain is EAGVTQSPTHLIKTRGQQATLRCSPISGHTSVYWYQQALGLGLQFLLWYDEGEERNRGNFPPRFSGRQFPNYSSELNVNALELEDSALYLCASSPFRGHEAYSNQPQHFGDGTRLSIL.

V gene TRBV6-1 combines with J gene TRBJ2-2; weak D call: TRBD1 (5 bases). The CDR3 has 14 amino acids. V dropped 1 base and J dropped 3 bases, with 6 bases sitting between them. Looked up from germline, CDR1 is MNHNS and CDR2 is SASEGT. DNA for the CDR3: TGTGCCAGCAGTGAAGTAGGGGACACCGGGGAGCTGTTTTTT. It codes for CASSEVGDTGELFF.